Listed below are T cell receptor beta chains from one sample, sequenced in a study of T cell responses to AZD1222 COVID-19 vaccine. TCRdb keeps only in-frame clones here, not all; method: immunoSEQ multiplex PCR. The sample contains 75,000 to 95,000 clones, 80% to 90% of which appear only once. The source material was peripheral blood, sampled on day 0 of AZD1222 vaccination. The origin of the receptors is an adult in good health. CDR3s include the opening cysteine and the closing phenylalanine or tryptophan. The D gene is left open where the match is weak. Expanded clones get a size class; other rows say once, few or many, or leave the size out.

>-|TRBJ2-1|-|TRBV18
CASSPGQYNEQFF
TGTGCCAGCTCACCAGGACAGTACAATGAGCAGTTCTTC
>-|TRBJ2-5|TRBD2|TRBV7-8
CASSLAGGQETQYF
TGTGCCAGCAGCTTAGCGGGGGGGCAAGAGACCCAGTACTTC
>-|TRBJ2-2|-|TRBV7-2
CASRPQGTGELFF
TGTGCCAGCAGACCACAGGGTACCGGGGAGCTGTTTTTT
>-|TRBJ1-6|-|TRBV27
CASSLFWGYNSPLHF
TGTGCCAGCAGTTTATTTTGGGGATATAATTCACCCCTCCACTTT
>-|TRBJ1-6|TRBD1|TRBV7-8
CASSQGQTTWNSPLHF
TGTGCCAGCAGCCAGGGACAGACCACTTGGAATTCACCCCTCCACTTT
>-|TRBJ1-2|-|TRBV11-1
CASSSQGFSSGYTF
TGTGCCAGCAGCTCCCAGGGGTTTTCAAGTGGCTACACCTTC
>-|TRBJ2-2|TRBD2|TRBV9
CASSGTSGGNTGELFF
TGTGCCAGCAGCGGGACTAGCGGGGGGAACACCGGGGAGCTGTTTTTT
>-|TRBJ1-5|TRBD1|TRBV30
CAWRQQGVGNQPQHF
TGTGCCTGGAGGCAGCAGGGGGTCGGCAATCAGCCCCAGCATTTT
>-|TRBJ1-5|-|TRBV29-1
CSVVDREGNQPQHF
TGCAGCGTTGTGGACAGAGAGGGCAATCAGCCCCAGCATTTT
>-|TRBJ2-1|-|TRBV13
CASSRWTEYNEQFF
TGTGCCAGCAGCAGGTGGACGGAGTACAATGAGCAGTTCTTC
>-|TRBJ1-6|-|TRBV9
CASSLTRFSYNSPLHF
TGTGCCAGCAGCCTCACCAGGTTTTCCTATAATTCACCCCTCCACTTT
>-|TRBJ2-5|TRBD2|TRBV6-2/TRBV6-3
CASSQGLAGAKTQYF
TGTGCCAGCAGTCAGGGACTAGCGGGGGCCAAGACCCAGTACTTC
>-|TRBJ2-1|TRBD2|TRBV27
CASSLSSGGHAYNEQFF
TGTGCCAGCAGTTTATCTAGCGGGGGGCATGCCTACAATGAGCAGTTCTTC
>-|TRBJ2-5|TRBD2|TRBV5-4
CASSLGLAGETQYF
TGTGCCAGCAGCTTGGGACTAGCGGGGGAGACCCAGTACTTC
>-|TRBJ1-5|-|TRBV14
CASSLWALGPQHF
TGTGCCAGCAGCCTTTGGGCCCTCGGACCCCAGCATTTT
>-|TRBJ2-5|TRBD2|TRBV7-8
CASSPSGGALETQYF
TGTGCCAGCAGCCCCAGCGGGGGGGCATTAGAGACCCAGTACTTC
>-|TRBJ1-4|-|TRBV2
CASRFSTRLNEKLFF
TGTGCCAGCAGGTTCTCGACAAGGTTAAATGAAAAACTGTTTTTT
>-|TRBJ2-7|TRBD1|TRBV5-1
CASSGQGDAYEQYF
TGCGCCAGCAGTGGACAGGGGGACGCCTACGAGCAGTACTTC
>-|TRBJ1-3|TRBD1|TRBV29-1
CSVSGQGYGNTIYF
TGCAGCGTTTCGGGACAGGGGTACGGAAACACCATATATTTT
>-|TRBJ2-5|-|TRBV11-3
CASSLDILGQQYF
TGTGCCAGCAGCCTGGACATCCTGGGCCAGCAGTACTTC
>few|TRBJ1-2|TRBD1|TRBV4-1
CASSQGTRGYYGYTF
TGCGCCAGCAGCCAAGGGACCAGGGGGTACTATGGCTACACCTTC
>-|TRBJ2-1|-|TRBV25-1
CASRLLLNSEQFF
TGTGCCAGCCGACTTCTACTTAACAGTGAGCAGTTCTTC